This entry features one T cell receptor (beta chain) sequence. Taking its sample share into account, this clonotype is medium-sized (0.01 to 0.1%). Which antigen it targets is not known. Base-call qualities are not available, and no considerably larger clone is one nucleotide away. This sample stems from a study of early T cells in non-severe SARS-CoV-2 infection (dated by TCRdb to about 2021). With respect to the entire study: Because TCR sequencing was done on bulk RNA from unsorted whole blood, the alpha and beta chains could not be paired.

This was a case-control study nested in a cohort of healthcare workers in London, UK, who had nasopharyngeal swab PCR tests and blood samples taken every week. Healthcare workers were enrolled in the week of the UK lockdown, from 23 to 31 March 2020, and were followed every week for up to roughly 16 weeks. Results the study describes overall, beyond this receptor: VDJdb matching was skewed toward anti-spike CD8 responses and likely underestimated virus-specific expansions by missing private and CD4 specificities.

The CDR3 contains 14 residues, cysteine and phenylalanine counted. Solely the CDR3 DNA is kept, with 42 bases framed from the first base. V is reduced by 0 bases and J by 4 bases, leaving a spacing of 9 bases between them. Reading the germline V gene gives CDR1 SGHAT and CDR2 FQNNGV. Library construction relied on 5' RACE. Data came from a NextSeq 500. In the TCR library protocol, unique molecular identifiers were attached to individual cDNA molecules to correct for PCR bias and sequencing error. Both TCR alpha and beta chains were sequenced, and tight co-correlation was observed between alpha and beta sequence abundances in each sample. The authors' pipeline ran thus. Decombinator V4 was used to annotate TCR sequences for V gene, J gene and CDR3. TCRs were defined as expanded if a significant change between any two time points was detected under a Poisson model with p below 0.0001. TCR abundances were normalised to the total number of TCRs sequenced in each sample and reported as counts per million. TRAV1-2 paired with TRAJ12, TRAJ20 or TRAJ33 defined MAIT TCRs, while TRAV10 paired with TRAJ18 defined iNKT TCRs. VDJdb, accessed 1 November 2021, was searched for CMV, EBV and SARS-CoV-2 annotated TCRs, excluding TCRs annotated for multiple antigens. TCRdb's own reprocessing of the public reads used fastp at Q25 and MiXCR and kept productive beta chains. CDR3 protein sequences are deduplicated, and each keeps its most common genes and DNA. What appears here as the V and J calls and clone size reflects TCRdb's work, not the paper's. This sample holds about 56,000 distinct CDR3 sequences; about 14% were observed only once. The biggest ten clones account for approximately 4% of the sample.

This sample comprised whole blood, obtained at baseline. The receptor comes from an adult who was a healthcare worker with PCR-confirmed SARS-CoV-2 infection or an uninfected control (not recorded which). The rearranged chain carries TRBV11-2 and TRBJ1-1; TRBD1 is a possible D gene, resting on 5 matching bases. CDR3 loop: CASSLEGVSTEAFF. The bases are TGTGCCAGCAGCTTAGAGGGGGTTAGCACTGAAGCTTTCTTT.